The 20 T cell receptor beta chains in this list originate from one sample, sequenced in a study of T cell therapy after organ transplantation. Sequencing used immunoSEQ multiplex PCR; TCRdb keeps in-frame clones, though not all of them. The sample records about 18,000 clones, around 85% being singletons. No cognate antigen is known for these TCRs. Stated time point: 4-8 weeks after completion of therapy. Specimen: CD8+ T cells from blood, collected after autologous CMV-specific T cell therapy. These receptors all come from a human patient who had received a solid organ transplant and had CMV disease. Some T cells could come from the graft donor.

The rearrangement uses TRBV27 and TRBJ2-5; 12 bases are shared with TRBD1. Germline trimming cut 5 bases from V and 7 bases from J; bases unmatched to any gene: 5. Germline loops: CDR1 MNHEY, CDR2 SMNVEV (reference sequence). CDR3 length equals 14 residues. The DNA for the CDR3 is TGTGCCAGCAGTGCTGGGACAGGGGGCCGGACCCAGTACTTC. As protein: CASSAGTGGRTQYF.

Written as DNA, the CDR3 is TGTGCCTGGAGTGGGGGGTCCAGAATAGAGACCCAGTACTTC. Its protein product is CAWSGGSRIETQYF. This sequence joins TRBV30 and TRBJ2-5, with D perhaps TRBD1 or TRBD2 (5 bases each). Between the trimmed V and J ends, which lost 1 base and 4 bases, there was a span of 13 bases. Germline V lookup: CDR1 GTSNPN, CDR2 SVGIG (reference sequence). The CDR3 runs 14 residues.

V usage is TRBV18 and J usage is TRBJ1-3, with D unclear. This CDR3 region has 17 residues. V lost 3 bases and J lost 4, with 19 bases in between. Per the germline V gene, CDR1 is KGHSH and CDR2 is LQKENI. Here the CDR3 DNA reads TGTGCCAGCTCACCCGGACGCGGGCGGGTTGCGGGAAACACCATATATTTT. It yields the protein CASSPGRGRVAGNTIYF. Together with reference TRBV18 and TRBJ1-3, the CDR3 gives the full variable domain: NAGVMQNPRHLVRRRGQEARLRCSPMKGHSHVYWYRQLPEEGLKFMVYLQKENIIDESGMPKERFSAEFPKEGPSILRIQQVVRGDSAAYFCASSPGRGRVAGNTIYFGEGSWLTVV.

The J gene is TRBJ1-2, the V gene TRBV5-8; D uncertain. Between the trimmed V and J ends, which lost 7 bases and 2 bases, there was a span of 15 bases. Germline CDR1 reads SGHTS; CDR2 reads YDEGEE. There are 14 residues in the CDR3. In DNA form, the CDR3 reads TGTGCCAGCCTCCTTCCGTTCACCAACTATGGCTACACCTTC. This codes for CASLLPFTNYGYTF.

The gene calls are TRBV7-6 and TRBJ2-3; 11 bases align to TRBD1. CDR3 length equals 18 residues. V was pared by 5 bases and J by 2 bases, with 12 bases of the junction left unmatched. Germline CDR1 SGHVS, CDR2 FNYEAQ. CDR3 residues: CASSPLWGGQGATDTQYF. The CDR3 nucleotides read TGTGCCAGCAGCCCACTATGGGGCGGACAGGGGGCCACAGATACGCAGTATTTT. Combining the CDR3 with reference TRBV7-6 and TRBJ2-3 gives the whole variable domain GAGVSQSPRYKVTKRGQDVALRCDPISGHVSLYWYRQALGQGPEFLTYFNYEAQQDKSGLPNDRFSAERPEGSISTLTIQRTEQRDSAMYRCASSPLWGGQGATDTQYFGPGTRLTVL.

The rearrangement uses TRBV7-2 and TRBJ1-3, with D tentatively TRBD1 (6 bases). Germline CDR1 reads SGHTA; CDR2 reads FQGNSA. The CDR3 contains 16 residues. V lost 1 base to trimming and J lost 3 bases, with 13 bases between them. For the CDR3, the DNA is TGTGCCAGCAGCTTAGATGTGGGGGCGGGTGGAAACACCATATATTTT. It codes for CASSLDVGAGGNTIYF.

The CDR3 DNA follows: TGTGCCAGCAGCTTGTGGACAGACAATGAGCAGTTCTTC. This translates into CASSLWTDNEQFF. V gene TRBV5-4 combines with J gene TRBJ2-1, with D perhaps matching TRBD1 (6 bases). Looked up from germline, CDR1 is SGHNT and CDR2 is YYREEE (reference sequence). The CDR3 sequence is 13 residues long. V was cut by 1 base and J by 5 bases, with 7 bases left in between.

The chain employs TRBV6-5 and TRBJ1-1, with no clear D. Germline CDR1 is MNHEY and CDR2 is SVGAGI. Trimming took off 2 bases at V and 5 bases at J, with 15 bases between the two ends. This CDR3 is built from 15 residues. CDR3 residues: CASSYEDLLGTEAFF. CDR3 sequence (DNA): TGTGCCAGCAGTTACGAGGACCTTTTGGGGACTGAAGCTTTCTTT.

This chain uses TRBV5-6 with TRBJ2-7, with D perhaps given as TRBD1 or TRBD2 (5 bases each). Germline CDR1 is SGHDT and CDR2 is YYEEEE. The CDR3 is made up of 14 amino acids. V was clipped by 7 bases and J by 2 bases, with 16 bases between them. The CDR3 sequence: CASGTGTFPYEQYF. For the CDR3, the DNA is TGTGCCAGCGGGACCGGGACGTTTCCCTACGAGCAGTACTTC.

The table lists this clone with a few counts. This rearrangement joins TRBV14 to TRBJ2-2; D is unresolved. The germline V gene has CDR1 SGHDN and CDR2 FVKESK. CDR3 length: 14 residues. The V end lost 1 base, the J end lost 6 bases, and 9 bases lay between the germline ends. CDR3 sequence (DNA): TGTGCCAGCAGCCAAGGGGTTCATGCCGGGGAGCTGTTTTTT. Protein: CASSQGVHAGELFF.

The CDR3 protein is CASSVGTGRSYEQYF. The CDR3 DNA is TGTGCCAGCAGCGTAGGTACAGGGAGGTCCTACGAGCAGTACTTC. The chain combines TRBV9 with TRBJ2-7, with D perhaps TRBD1 or TRBD2 (6 bases each). V was shortened by 0 bases and J by 1 base, with 11 bases between the two germline ends. The CDR3 is 15 amino acids. Germline V lookup: CDR1 SGDLS, CDR2 YYNGEE.

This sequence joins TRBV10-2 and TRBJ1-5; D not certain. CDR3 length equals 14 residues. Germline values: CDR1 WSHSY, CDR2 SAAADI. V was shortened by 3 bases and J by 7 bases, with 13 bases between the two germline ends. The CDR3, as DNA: TGCGCCAGCAGTGACCCGTATGGCGACCAGCCCCAGCATTTT. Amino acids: CASSDPYGDQPQHF.

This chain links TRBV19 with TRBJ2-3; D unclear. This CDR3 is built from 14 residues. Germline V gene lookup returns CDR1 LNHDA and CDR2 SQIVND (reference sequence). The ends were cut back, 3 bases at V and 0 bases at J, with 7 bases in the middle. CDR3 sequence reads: CASSMTASTDTQYF. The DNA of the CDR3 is TGTGCCAGTAGTATGACGGCTAGCACAGATACGCAGTATTTT.

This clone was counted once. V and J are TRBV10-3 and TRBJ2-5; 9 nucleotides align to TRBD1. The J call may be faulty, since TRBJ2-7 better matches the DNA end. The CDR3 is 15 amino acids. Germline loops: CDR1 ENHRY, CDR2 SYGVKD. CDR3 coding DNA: TGTGCCATCAGTAAGACAGGGGGGGTAGTCTACGAGCAGTACTTC. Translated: CAISKTGGVVYEQYF.

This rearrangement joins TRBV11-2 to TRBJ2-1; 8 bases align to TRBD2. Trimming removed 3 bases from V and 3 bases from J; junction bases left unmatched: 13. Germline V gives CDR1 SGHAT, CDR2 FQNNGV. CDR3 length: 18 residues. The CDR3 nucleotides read TGTGCCAGCAGCTTTTCCGGGAGGGCCACCTCCTACTACAATGAGCAGTTCTTC. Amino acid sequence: CASSFSGRATSYYNEQFF.

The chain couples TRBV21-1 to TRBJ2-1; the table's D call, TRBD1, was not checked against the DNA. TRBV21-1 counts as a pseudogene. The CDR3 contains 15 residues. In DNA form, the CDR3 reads TGTGCCAGCAGCAGATGGGGACAGGCCTACAATGAGCAGTTCTTC. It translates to CASSRWGQAYNEQFF.

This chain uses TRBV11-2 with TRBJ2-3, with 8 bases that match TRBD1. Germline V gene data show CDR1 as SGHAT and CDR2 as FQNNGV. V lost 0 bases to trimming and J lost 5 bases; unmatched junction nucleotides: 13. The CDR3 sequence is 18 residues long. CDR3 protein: CASSLEVVWQGAVDTQYF. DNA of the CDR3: TGTGCCAGCAGCTTAGAGGTTGTTTGGCAGGGGGCAGTAGATACGCAGTATTTT. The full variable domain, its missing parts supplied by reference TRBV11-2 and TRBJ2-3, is EAGVAQSPRYKIIEKRQSVAFWCNPISGHATLYWYQQILGQGPKLLIQFQNNGVVDDSQLPKDRFSAERLKGVDSTLKIQPAKLEDSAVYLCASSLEVVWQGAVDTQYFGPGTRLTVL.

CDR3 nucleotide sequence: TGCGCCAGCAGTGAGGCGACAGACCGGGAGACCCAGTACTTC. Amino acid sequence: CASSEATDRETQYF. The chain has TRBV10-1 and TRBJ2-5; weak D call: TRBD1 (5 bases). CDR3 length equals 14 residues. The V and J ends lost 2 bases and 5 bases respectively, with 12 bases between them. Germline V gene data show CDR1 as WNHNN and CDR2 as SYGVQD (reference sequence).

In DNA form, the CDR3 reads TGTGCCAGCAGCGTCCAGGGCTATAGCAATCAGCCCCAGCATTTT. Residues: CASSVQGYSNQPQHF. V usage is TRBV4-2 and J usage is TRBJ1-5, with D maybe TRBD1 (5 bases). V was pared by 5 bases and J by 0 bases, with 11 bases between. Germline V gene lookup returns CDR1 LGHNA and CDR2 YNFKEQ. This CDR3 has 15 amino acids.

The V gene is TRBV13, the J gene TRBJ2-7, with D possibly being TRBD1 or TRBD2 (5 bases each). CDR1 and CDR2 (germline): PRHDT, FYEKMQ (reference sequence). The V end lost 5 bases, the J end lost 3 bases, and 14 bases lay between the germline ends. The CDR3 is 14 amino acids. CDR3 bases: TGTGCCAGCAGCGCCGGGACCGGAGACTACGAGCAGTACTTC. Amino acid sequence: CASSAGTGDYEQYF.